This T cell receptor (beta chain) is drawn from a study of cytomegalovirus exposure and HLA in healthy donors. Looking at the study overall: In a previous analysis, some 110 million unique TCR beta sequences were found from 150 million to 200 million T cells. Points from the study as a whole: According to the study, roughly 180 TCR beta chains were cytomegalovirus-associated. Donor immune exposure was known only as CMV serostatus. More clonal expansion characterized HLA-associated TCR beta chains than equally common others in a later analysis.

Comment on this clone: Its target is not known.

Amplification used 60 Vbeta primers and 13 Jbeta primers. Here immunoSEQ multiplex PCR was the method, and the copy in TCRdb shows in-frame clones only, minus some. The sample gives 95,000 or so clones, approximately 77% of which show up once; 4.5% to 5.5% is in the top ten. This CDR3 is 17 amino acids long. Trimming at V came to 6 bases and at J to 0 bases, leaving 13 bases not matched to a gene. Looked up from germline, CDR1 is SNHLY and CDR2 is FYNNEI. The material sequenced was PBMCs. The genes are TRBV2 and TRBJ1-1, with TRBD1 identical over 7 bases. This TCR was recovered from a woman between 40 and 50 years old in good health and CMV-seronegative. Written as DNA, the CDR3 is TGTGCCAGCAGGACGACAGGGAAAAATACCCTGAACACTGAAGCTTTCTTT. Protein product: CASRTTGKNTLNTEAFF.